The 19 T cell receptor beta chains below all came from one sample that was sequenced in a study of human T cells and chemical hapten exposure (dated by TCRdb to the early 2020s). The time point label here, explained by the study, means: patch test 3, about 24 weeks after DPC sensitization. The treatment or condition label, read with the paper, signifies: therapeutic diphenylcyclopropenone sensitization with weekly scalp DPC. The receptor library was made with RACE. TCRdb shows the sequencer as NextSeq 500. TCRdb reprocessing: public reads trimmed at Q25 with fastp, clones called with MiXCR, in-frame beta chains kept. Identical CDR3 protein sequences are pooled into one entry, listed with their most common genes and DNA. Within this sample are some 84,000 distinct CDR3 sequences, with 10% to 14% of them counted one time only. The biggest ten clones account for around 3.6% of the sample. The material sequenced was whole blood, taken in connection with sensitization to the hapten diphenylcyclopropenone (DPC). The origin of the receptors is a woman aged 45 to 65 with alopecia areata. Some clones in this sample may be carry-over from other donors' samples.

This clonotype was picked up many times. This chain joins TRBV13 and TRBJ1-2, with D perhaps matching TRBD1 (5 bases). This CDR3 is built from 15 residues. CDR1 and CDR2 (germline): PRHDT, FYEKMQ (reference sequence). V lost 2 bases and J 5 bases, leaving 15 bases between the germline ends. The CDR3, as DNA: TGTGCCAGCAGCTTATCTAACAGAGGGACGTATGGCTACACCTTC. This gives the protein CASSLSNRGTYGYTF.

The chain joins TRBV13 to TRBJ1-5, with 7 bases aligning to TRBD1. Trimming at V came to 6 bases and at J to 6 bases, leaving 11 bases not matched to a gene. The CDR3 loop spans 15 amino acids. Per the germline V gene, CDR1 is PRHDT and CDR2 is FYEKMQ (reference sequence). This CDR3 reads CASSHAGGRGQPQHF. The CDR3 DNA is TGTGCCAGCAGTCACGCAGGGGGGCGCGGTCAGCCCCAGCATTTT.

This clonotype was seen ten or more times. J is TRBJ2-3 and V is TRBV6-5; maybe TRBD1 (6 bases). The CDR3 runs to 14 residues. Germline-derived CDR1 and CDR2 are MNHEY and SVGAGI. Between the trimmed V and J ends, which lost 5 bases and 2 bases, there was a span of 11 bases. CDR3 nucleotides: TGTGCCAGCAGTCCCGGACAGCACACAGATACGCAGTATTTT. Protein: CASSPGQHTDTQYF.

V usage is TRBV7-2 and J usage is TRBJ2-7, with 12 bases fitting TRBD2. Germline V gene lookup returns CDR1 SGHTA and CDR2 FQGNSA. This CDR3 has 15 amino acids. Losses at the gene ends were 4 bases for V and 4 bases for J; bases not matched to a gene: 5. In nucleotides, the CDR3 is TGTGCCAGCAGCTCAGCCGGGACTAGCGGGTACGAGCAGTACTTC. Protein sequence: CASSSAGTSGYEQYF.

In its sample, this clonotype was seen many times. CDR3 amino acids: CAWSLGGGTQPQHF. CDR3 sequence (DNA): TGTGCCTGGAGTCTCGGAGGGGGAACTCAGCCCCAGCATTTT. The chain links TRBV30 to TRBJ1-5; maybe TRBD1 (6 bases). CDR1 GTSNPN and CDR2 SVGIG come from the germline V gene (reference sequence). There are 14 residues in the CDR3. V lost 2 bases and J lost 6, with 14 bases in between.

The rearrangement joins TRBV5-4 to TRBJ1-5; 9 bases match TRBD1. Germline V gene data show CDR1 as SGHNT and CDR2 as YYREEE (reference sequence). V shed 4 bases, J shed 7 bases, and the junction held 6 bases outside the gene matches. CDR3 length: 14 amino acids. The CDR3 protein is CASSDGDRAQPQHF. The CDR3 region has the DNA TGTGCCAGCAGCGATGGGGACAGGGCGCAGCCCCAGCATTTT.

This clonotype occurred many times. The CDR3 DNA reads as TGCGCCAGCAGCTTGAACAGTCTTACTGAAGCTTTCTTT. Protein sequence: CASSLNSLTEAFF. The rearrangement joins TRBV5-1 to TRBJ1-1; no definite D call. This CDR3 region has 13 residues. Trimming took 1 base from V and 5 from J, leaving 9 bases between them. Looked up from germline, CDR1 is SGHRS and CDR2 is YFSETQ.

The J gene is TRBJ2-7, the V gene TRBV9; perhaps TRBD2 as D (6 bases). Germline V gene sequence: CDR1 SGDLS, CDR2 YYNGEE. The CDR3 runs to 15 residues. Trimming shortened V by 4 bases and J by 2 bases, and 16 bases separated the two germline ends. CDR3 sequence: CASSTRGDPAYEQYF. CDR3 nucleotide sequence: TGTGCCAGCAGCACCCGCGGGGACCCGGCCTACGAGCAGTACTTC.

The sample holds many counts of this clonotype. V usage is TRBV5-1 and J usage is TRBJ2-3, with TRBD2 identical over 14 bases. J lost 1 base, V lost 3 bases, and 7 bases had no gene match. The germline gives CDR1 SGHRS, CDR2 YFSETQ. This CDR3 has 18 amino acids. The CDR3 nucleotides read TGCGCCAGCAGCTCCGGACTAGCGGGAGGTGGGGGCACAGATACGCAGTATTTT. Encoded protein: CASSSGLAGGGGTDTQYF.

The V call is TRBV12-3 or TRBV12-4, the J call TRBJ1-4; D not certain. CDR3 length: 15 residues. V lost 1 base, J lost 6 bases, and 12 bases lay in between. CDR3 sequence reads: CASSLGGRKDEKLFF. For the CDR3, the DNA is TGTGCCAGCAGTTTAGGCGGCAGGAAGGATGAAAAACTGTTTTTT.

The chain carries TRBV29-1 and TRBJ1-4; D unclear. The V end lost 5 bases, the J end lost 8 bases, and 12 bases lay between the germline ends. Germline assignment: CDR1 SQVTM and CDR2 ANQGSEA. This CDR3 is 12 amino acids long. DNA of the CDR3: TGCAGCGTTTTCGACCCCGGCGAAAAACTGTTTTTT. Translating it yields CSVFDPGEKLFF.

This clonotype was counted many times. The chain uses TRBV12-3 or TRBV12-4 and TRBJ2-3; the match to TRBD2 covers 13 bases. Germline trimming cut 2 bases from V and 1 base from J; bases unmatched to any gene: 9. The CDR3 is 19 residues long. In nucleotides, the CDR3 is TGTGCCAGCAGTTTAACTCGACGACTAGCGGGAGGTGGCACAGATACGCAGTATTTT. Protein: CASSLTRRLAGGGTDTQYF.

This chain joins TRBV12-3 or TRBV12-4 and TRBJ1-5, with 10 bases aligning to TRBD1. The CDR3 contains 16 residues. Unmatched junction bases numbered 7, after V lost 1 base and J lost 7 bases. The CDR3 sequence is CASSLGTGTGAQPQHF. Here the CDR3 DNA reads TGTGCCAGCAGTTTAGGGACCGGGACAGGGGCACAGCCCCAGCATTTT.

At least ten counts were recorded for this clonotype. The chain uses TRBV11-2 and TRBJ2-7; 9 bases map to TRBD1. J gave up 6 bases and V 8 bases, and 8 bases lay outside the gene matches. Looked up from germline, CDR1 is SGHAT and CDR2 is FQNNGV. The CDR3 totals 13 residues. The CDR3: CASSRDRASEQYF. The CDR3 coding sequence is TGTGCCAGCTCCCGGGACAGGGCATCCGAGCAGTACTTC.

This clonotype showed up many times. The chain employs TRBV5-1 and TRBJ2-7; D remains unclear. Deletions cut 9 bases from V and 4 bases from J, with 5 bases between. This CDR3 comprises 9 residues. Per germline, CDR1 SGHRS and CDR2 YFSETQ. Written as DNA, the CDR3 is TGCGCCACCCCGTACGAGCAGTACTTC. This translates into CATPYEQYF.

The chain joins TRBV7-9 to TRBJ2-3; D unclear. The germline gives CDR1 SEHNR, CDR2 FQNEAQ (reference sequence). V shed 5 bases and J shed 6 bases, with 9 bases lying between them. The length of the CDR3 is 12 residues. This CDR3 is CASSRTGDTQYF. In DNA form, the CDR3 reads TGTGCCAGCAGCCGGACCGGGGATACGCAGTATTTT.

This clonotype was counted many times. The chain recombines TRBV5-1 with TRBJ2-3; no clear D gene. The CDR3 is made up of 17 amino acids. V was pared by 0 bases and J by 1 base, with 15 bases between. Germline CDR1 and CDR2: SGHRS and YFSETQ. Here the CDR3 reads CASSLESGQVGTDTQYF. The CDR3 nucleotides read TGCGCCAGCAGCTTGGAGAGTGGGCAGGTCGGCACAGATACGCAGTATTTT.

This clonotype was seen many times. The chain has TRBV7-8 and TRBJ2-1, with 8 bases matching TRBD2. The V gene end was trimmed by 1 base and the J gene end by 4 bases; junction bases not matched to a gene: 9. The CDR3 covers 17 residues. Germline V gene sequence: CDR1 SGHVS, CDR2 FQNEAQ. CDR3 bases: TGTGCCAGCAGCTTAGGTGGACTAGCATCCCTTTACAATGAGCAGTTCTTC. Translation gives CASSLGGLASLYNEQFF.

The chain has TRBV7-9 and TRBJ2-3, with 11 bases lining up with TRBD2. This CDR3 has 16 amino acids. The V and J ends lost 6 bases and 1 base, in that order; junction bases with no gene match: 6. Germline V gives CDR1 SEHNR, CDR2 FQNEAQ (reference sequence). This CDR3 is CASSLGTSGGTDTQYF. CDR3 sequence (DNA): TGTGCCAGCAGTCTGGGGACTAGCGGAGGCACAGATACGCAGTATTTT.